Included here is one T cell receptor (beta chain) sequence, with context. Sequencing used immunoSEQ multiplex PCR; TCRdb keeps in-frame clones, though not all of them. The sample consists of under 550,000 clones, roughly 90% of them appearing once. This sample is drawn from a study of Ad26.COV2.S vaccination and SARS-CoV-2 variants. There are 13 residues in the CDR3. Germline CDR1 and CDR2: SNHLY and FYNNEI. The V end lost 8 bases, the J end lost 6 bases, and 17 bases lay between the germline ends. The treatment was: roughly 18 received Ad26.COV2.S at low or high dose, single or two shots; several received placebo; per-sample allocation not given. Day 63 following the first vaccine or placebo injection was when the samples were taken.

The chain couples TRBV2 to TRBJ2-7, with D tentatively TRBD2 (5 bases). This TCR derives from a person between 18 and 60 years old who received the Ad26.COV2.S COVID-19 vaccine or a placebo. The sequences come from peripheral blood, collected in a trial of Ad26.COV2.S vaccine versus placebo. The CDR3 here is CASGGGVRREQYF. The DNA of the CDR3 is TGTGCCAGCGGTGGAGGAGTACGTCGCGAGCAGTACTTC.